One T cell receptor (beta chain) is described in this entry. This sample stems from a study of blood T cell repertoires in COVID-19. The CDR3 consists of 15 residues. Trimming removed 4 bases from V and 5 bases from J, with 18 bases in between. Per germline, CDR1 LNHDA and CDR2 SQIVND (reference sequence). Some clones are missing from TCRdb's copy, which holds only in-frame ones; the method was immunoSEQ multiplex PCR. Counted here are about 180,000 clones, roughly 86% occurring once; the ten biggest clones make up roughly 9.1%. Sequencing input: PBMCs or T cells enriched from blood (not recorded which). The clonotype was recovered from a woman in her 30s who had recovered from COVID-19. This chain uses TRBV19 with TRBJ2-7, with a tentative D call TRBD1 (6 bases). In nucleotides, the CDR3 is TGTGCCAGTAGTAGAAGACAGGCCGCCGTTCACGAGCAGTACTTC. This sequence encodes CASSRRQAAVHEQYF.